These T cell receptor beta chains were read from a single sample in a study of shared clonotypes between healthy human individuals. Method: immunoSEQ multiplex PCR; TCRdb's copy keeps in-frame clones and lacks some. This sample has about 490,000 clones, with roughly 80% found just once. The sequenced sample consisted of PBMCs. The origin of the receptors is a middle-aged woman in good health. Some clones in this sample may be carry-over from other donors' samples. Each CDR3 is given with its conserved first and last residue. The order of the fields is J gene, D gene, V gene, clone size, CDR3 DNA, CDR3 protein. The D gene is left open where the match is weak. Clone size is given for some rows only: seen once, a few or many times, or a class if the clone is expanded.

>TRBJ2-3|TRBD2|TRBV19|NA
TGTGCCAGTAGTGGCCTGCGGGAGGGCCTAGGGGATACGCAGTATTTT
CASSGLREGLGDTQYF
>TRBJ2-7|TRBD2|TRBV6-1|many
TGTGCCAGCAGGGGAGCAGCGGGAGGGATCTACGAGCAGTACTTC
CASRGAAGGIYEQYF
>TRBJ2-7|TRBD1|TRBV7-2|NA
TGTGCCAGCAGCCCGGATACAGGGGCCGAGCAGTACTTC
CASSPDTGAEQYF
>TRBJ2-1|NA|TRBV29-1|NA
TGCAGCGTCGAGGCAGAGCGCGATGAGCAGTTCTTC
CSVEAERDEQFF
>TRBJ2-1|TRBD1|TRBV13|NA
TGTGCCAGCAGCTTATACTTCAGGGGGCGGGATGAGCAGTTCTTC
CASSLYFRGRDEQFF
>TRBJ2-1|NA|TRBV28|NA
TGTGCCAGCAGTCAAGGACTAACCTCCTACAATGAGCAGTTCTTC
CASSQGLTSYNEQFF
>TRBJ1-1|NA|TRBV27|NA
TGTGCCAGCAGTTTGGGCCCTCAAGACGTAGGCGCTTTCTTT
CASSLGPQDVGAFF
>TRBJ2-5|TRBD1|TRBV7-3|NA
TGTGCCAGCAGCTTAACGTCGGGACAGGGGGCGGAGACCCAGTACTTC
CASSLTSGQGAETQYF
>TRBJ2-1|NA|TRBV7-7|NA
TGTGCCAGCAGCTTAGGAAGGAGCGACAATGAGCAGTTCTTC
CASSLGRSDNEQFF
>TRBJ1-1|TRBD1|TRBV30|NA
TGTGCCTGGAGTGGGTGGGGGACTCCGGGACAGGGGGTTTGGGCTGAAGCTTTCTTT
CAWSGWGTPGQGVWAEAFF
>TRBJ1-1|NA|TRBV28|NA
TGTGCCACCTCAGGTCTTCGGCAGGGCGACACTGAAGCTTTCTTT
CATSGLRQGDTEAFF
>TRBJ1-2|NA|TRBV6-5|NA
TGTGCCAGCAGTTACTCGGGGGAGGCCTATGGCTACACCTTC
CASSYSGEAYGYTF
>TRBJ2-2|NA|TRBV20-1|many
TGCAGTGCTAGATCGCCGGGGGAGCTGTTTTTT
CSARSPGELFF
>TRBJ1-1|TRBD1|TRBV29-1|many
TGCAGCGTGTCGCGACAGGGCGCAGCTTTCTTT
CSVSRQGAAFF
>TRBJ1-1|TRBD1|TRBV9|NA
TGTGCCAGCAGTCGATCAGGGGGCACTGAAGCTTTCTTT
CASSRSGGTEAFF
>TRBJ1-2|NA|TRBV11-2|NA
TGTGCCAGCAGCTTAGATCATGATACGGTGGGCTACACCTTC
CASSLDHDTVGYTF
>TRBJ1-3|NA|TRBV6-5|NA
TGTGCCAGCAGTTACTCGTCCTCCCGAGGAAACACCATATATTTT
CASSYSSSRGNTIYF
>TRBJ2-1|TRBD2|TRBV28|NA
TGTGCCAGCACGGGACTAGCGTTTATTGAGCAGTTCTTC
CASTGLAFIEQFF
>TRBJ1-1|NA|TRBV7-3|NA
TGTGCCAGCAGCTTTTTAAACACTGAAGCTTTCTTT
CASSFLNTEAFF
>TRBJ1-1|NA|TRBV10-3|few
TGTGCCATCAGTGGAGATGGGGTAGGGGACACTGAAGCTTTCTTT
CAISGDGVGDTEAFF
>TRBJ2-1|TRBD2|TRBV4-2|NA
TGTGCCAGCAGCCCTGACCGGACTAGCGGCTACAATGAGCAGTTCTTC
CASSPDRTSGYNEQFF
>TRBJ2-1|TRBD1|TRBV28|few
TGTGCCAGCAGGTCATCCCGCGGAGGACAGGTATACAATGAGCAGTTCTTC
CASRSSRGGQVYNEQFF